This T cell receptor beta chain was sequenced for a study of cytotoxic CD8 clonotypes in ibrutinib-treated CLL. Depth targeted 1 in 200,000 to 1 in 1 million T cells, averaging approximately 9.9x coverage per clonotype. Some clones are missing from TCRdb's copy, which holds only in-frame ones; the method was immunoSEQ multiplex PCR. Of some 120,000 clones listed, roughly 84% were seen once; the top ten hold about 3.3%. Comment on this clone: Its target is unknown.

Trimming removed 3 bases at V and 4 bases at J, with 16 bases between. CDR1 SGHDT and CDR2 YYEEEE come from the germline V gene. CDR3 length equals 15 residues. Findings and caveats of the study: The study found baseline clonality above age-matched healthy donors, tracking circulating CD8+ T-cell counts.

This material consisted of PBMCs, taken after 24 months of ibrutinib treatment. The source of this sequence is a human donor with chronic lymphocytic leukemia. The chain is built from TRBV5-6 and TRBJ2-5; possibly TRBD1 for D (6 bases). Here the CDR3 reads CASSSEQGRAETQYF. The CDR3 DNA reads as TGTGCCAGCAGCTCCGAACAGGGCAGGGCAGAGACCCAGTACTTC. Using reference TRBV5-6 and TRBJ2-5 for the parts outside the CDR3, the full variable domain is DAGVTQSPTHLIKTRGQQVTLRCSPKSGHDTVSWYQQALGQGPQFIFQYYEEEERQRGNFPDRFSGHQFPNYSSELNVNALLLGDSALYLCASSSEQGRAETQYFGPGTRLLVL.